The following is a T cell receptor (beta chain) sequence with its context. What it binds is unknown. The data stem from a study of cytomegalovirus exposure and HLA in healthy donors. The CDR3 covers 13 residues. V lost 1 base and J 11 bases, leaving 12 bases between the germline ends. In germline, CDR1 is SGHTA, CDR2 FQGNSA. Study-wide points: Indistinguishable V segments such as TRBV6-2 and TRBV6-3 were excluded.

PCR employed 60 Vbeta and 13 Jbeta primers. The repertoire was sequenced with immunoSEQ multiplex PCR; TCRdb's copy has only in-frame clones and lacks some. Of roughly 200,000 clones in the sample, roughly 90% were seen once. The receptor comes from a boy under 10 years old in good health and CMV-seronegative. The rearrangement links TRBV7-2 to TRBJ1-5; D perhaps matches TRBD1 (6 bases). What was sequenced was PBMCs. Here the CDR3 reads CASSLEQGITQHF. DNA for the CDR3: TGTGCCAGCAGCTTAGAACAGGGCATCACCCAGCATTTT.